The rows below give T cell receptor beta chains drawn from one sample of a study of cytomegalovirus exposure and HLA in healthy donors. Sequenced by immunoSEQ multiplex PCR; TCRdb stores in-frame clones only, minus some. Among about 220,000 clones, 82% were seen once, and the ten largest hold 5.4%. The sample taken for sequencing was PBMCs. The source of these receptors is a woman aged 40 to 50 in good health and CMV-seropositive. Both conserved end residues are trimmed from each CDR3. A D gene is named only where the DNA matches it firmly.

.,TRBJ1-1,TRBV5-1,ASSLTQNTEAF
.,TRBJ2-5,TRBV11-2,ASRQIGRGETQY
TRBD1,TRBJ2-1,TRBV6-4,ASSAGQMNNEQF
TRBD2,.,TRBV4-3,ASSQVGTSVYEQY
.,TRBJ1-2,TRBV30,AWSSGGQGNRGYT
TRBD1,TRBJ2-7,TRBV7-7,ASSPTGLGNEQY
TRBD2,TRBJ2-1,TRBV19,ASSGNPGLAGDEQF
.,TRBJ1-2,TRBV19,ASSPQGYGYT
TRBD1,TRBJ1-2,TRBV6-6,ASSSETGVGGYT
TRBD1,TRBJ2-7,TRBV11-3,ASSSSGTGRYEQY
TRBD2,TRBJ2-3,TRBV4-3,ASSQGTASGRGTQY
TRBD1,TRBJ2-2,TRBV19,ASTTLRGQGQTGELF
TRBD1,TRBJ1-6,TRBV18,ASSRDTGTANSPLH
.,TRBJ2-7,TRBV2,ASSVSGTEKPHEQY
TRBD2,TRBJ2-1,TRBV10-3,AIGRTSGGLNEQF
.,TRBJ1-5,TRBV6-6,ASSYNRDSNQPQH
.,TRBJ2-5,TRBV13,ASSLGSRGETQY
TRBD1,TRBJ1-2,TRBV5-4,ASSEGQGAIPFYGYT
.,TRBJ2-7,TRBV18,ASSPNGGAGGSYEQY
TRBD1,TRBJ1-1,TRBV7-2,ASSYGTGLNTEAF
TRBD2,TRBJ2-1,TRBV4-1,ASSQERLAGSNEQF
TRBD1,TRBJ1-2,TRBV4-2,ASSPPGQGLGGYT
TRBD2,TRBJ2-3,TRBV5-6,ASSSLAKREGTDTQY
TRBD2,TRBJ2-3,TRBV2,ASSVRRETDTQY
TRBD2,TRBJ2-1,TRBV7-2,ASSLGLAGNEQF
.,TRBJ1-1,TRBV7-9,ASSLSGVEAF
.,TRBJ1-6,TRBV7-3,ASSLGGSPLH
TRBD1,TRBJ1-2,TRBV7-2,ASSPPGGGYGYT
.,TRBJ1-2,TRBV20-1,SYRVIGGYT
TRBD2,TRBJ2-5,TRBV30,AWSLGASGSGETQY
.,TRBJ1-3,TRBV25-1,ASSETGAGNTIY
TRBD1,TRBJ1-1,TRBV12-5,ASGPPGQGQLSEAF
TRBD1,TRBJ1-6,TRBV7-8,ASSLQGQINSPLH
TRBD1,TRBJ1-1,TRBV30,AWRTGGRTEAF
TRBD1,TRBJ1-1,TRBV18,ASSPGQGLNTEAF
.,TRBJ1-4,TRBV18,ASSPTRETNEKLF
.,TRBJ2-2,TRBV5-1,ASSQQGIRELF
TRBD2,TRBJ2-2,TRBV7-3,ASRQLAGVGELF
.,TRBJ1-1,TRBV14,ASSPLGGNTEAF
TRBD1,TRBJ1-1,TRBV6-1,ASNRGNTEAF
TRBD1,TRBJ2-2,TRBV7-3,ASSPRTGVSTGELF
.,TRBJ2-3,TRBV7-2,ASSLGATTDTQY
TRBD1,TRBJ2-7,TRBV23-1,ASSPGTGSYEQY
TRBD1,TRBJ2-7,TRBV7-6,ASSARQGGPYEQY
TRBD2,TRBJ2-3,TRBV5-4,ASSPRTSGGYTDTQY
.,TRBJ2-1,TRBV5-5,ASSFGGLNEQF
TRBD2,TRBJ2-1,TRBV7-3,ASSLNGGGSNEQF
TRBD1,TRBJ1-1,TRBV5-4,ASRKTGGGNTEAF
TRBD2,TRBJ2-7,TRBV19,ASSGASGNNEQY
TRBD1,TRBJ1-4,TRBV7-9,ASSTLTGGLEKLF
.,TRBJ2-7,TRBV5-1,ASSLSGGLSYEQY
.,TRBJ2-7,TRBV7-9,SSSLSYYEQY
.,TRBJ2-3,TRBV21-1,ASSKTPSGGPCLTSSTDTQY
TRBD2,TRBJ2-3,TRBV6-1,ASSALAASTDTQY
TRBD2,TRBJ2-1,TRBV4-1,ASSRSGGSDYNEQF
.,TRBJ2-2,TRBV7-2,ASSLRGGAQAGELF
.,TRBJ2-2,TRBV7-3,ASSPTDLGNTGELF
TRBD1,TRBJ2-7,TRBV27,ASSLYYRDSNSYEQY
.,TRBJ2-2,TRBV9,ASSVVGNLGTGELF
.,TRBJ1-2,TRBV19,ASSTPPANYGYT